A selection of T cell receptor beta chains follows, all from one sample in a study of human thymus T cells. TCRdb's copy holds only in-frame clones and misses some; the assay was immunoSEQ multiplex PCR. The sample shows some 40,000 clones, over 85% of them seen only once. The sample was blood. These receptors were obtained from a boy less than two years old with a congenital heart defect but otherwise immunologically healthy. Both conserved end residues are part of each CDR3. The D gene is left open where the match is weak. Clone size is given for some rows only: seen once, a few or many times, or a class if the clone is expanded.

v_call: TRBV5-1; clone_size: once; d_call: NA; j_call: TRBJ2-5; cdr3_nt: TGCGCCAGCAGCTTGTATCACCAAGAGACCCAGTACTTC; cdr3_aa: CASSLYHQETQYF
v_call: TRBV28; clone_size: NA; d_call: TRBD1; j_call: TRBJ2-5; cdr3_nt: TGTGCCAGCAGCTGGGACAGGGTACAAGAGACCCAGTACTTC; cdr3_aa: CASSWDRVQETQYF
v_call: TRBV6-5; clone_size: NA; d_call: NA; j_call: TRBJ2-7; cdr3_nt: TGTGCCAGCAGTTGGGACAACTCCTACGAGCAGTACTTC; cdr3_aa: CASSWDNSYEQYF
v_call: TRBV7-9; clone_size: NA; d_call: TRBD1; j_call: TRBJ1-4; cdr3_nt: TGTGCCAGCAGCTTCCCTGACAGGGGGGGTCCTAATGAAAAACTGTTTTTT; cdr3_aa: CASSFPDRGGPNEKLFF
v_call: TRBV6-6; clone_size: NA; d_call: TRBD2; j_call: TRBJ2-1; cdr3_nt: TGTGCCAGCAGTTACTTAGCGGGGGGCTACAATGAGCAGTTCTTC; cdr3_aa: CASSYLAGGYNEQFF
v_call: TRBV7-2; clone_size: NA; d_call: NA; j_call: TRBJ1-3; cdr3_nt: TGTGCCAGCAGCCCCCGAGGGGGAAACACCATATATTTT; cdr3_aa: CASSPRGGNTIYF
v_call: TRBV4-1; clone_size: NA; d_call: TRBD2; j_call: TRBJ2-2; cdr3_nt: TGCGCCAGCAGCCCGCGACTAGCGGGGGGGCTGTTTTTT; cdr3_aa: CASSPRLAGGLFF
v_call: TRBV6-5; clone_size: NA; d_call: NA; j_call: TRBJ2-7; cdr3_nt: TGTGCCAGCAGTTACGAGGGACGGGCGAACGTACGCCAGTACTTC; cdr3_aa: CASSYEGRANVRQYF
v_call: TRBV29-1; clone_size: NA; d_call: NA; j_call: TRBJ1-5; cdr3_nt: TGCAGCGTTGAAGTTGCGGTCAATCAGCCCCAGCATTTT; cdr3_aa: CSVEVAVNQPQHF
v_call: TRBV12-5; clone_size: once; d_call: NA; j_call: TRBJ2-7; cdr3_nt: TGTGCTAGTGGTTTGGTATTGAGTCACAGGGAGTACGAGCAGTACTTC; cdr3_aa: CASGLVLSHREYEQYF
v_call: TRBV7-8; clone_size: NA; d_call: TRBD2; j_call: TRBJ2-7; cdr3_nt: TGTGCCAGCAGCTCCGCCCGGGGGGGAACCTACGAGCAGTACTTC; cdr3_aa: CASSSARGGTYEQYF
v_call: TRBV28; clone_size: NA; d_call: TRBD1; j_call: TRBJ1-2; cdr3_nt: TGTGCCAGCAGGAACCCTCCATGGGACAGGGGGTATGGCTACACCTTC; cdr3_aa: CASRNPPWDRGYGYTF
v_call: TRBV10-2; clone_size: NA; d_call: NA; j_call: TRBJ1-2; cdr3_nt: TGCGCCAGCAGTACACAGGGAAGGTATGGCTACACCTTC; cdr3_aa: CASSTQGRYGYTF
v_call: TRBV9; clone_size: NA; d_call: TRBD2; j_call: TRBJ2-2; cdr3_nt: TGTGCCAGCAGCCCCCGACTAGCGGTGGTCGGGGAGCTGTTTTTT; cdr3_aa: CASSPRLAVVGELFF
v_call: TRBV18; clone_size: once; d_call: NA; j_call: TRBJ2-7; cdr3_nt: TGTGCCAGCTCAAGTCCGGGACACCTCTCCTACGAGCAGTACTTC; cdr3_aa: CASSSPGHLSYEQYF
v_call: TRBV5-5; clone_size: NA; d_call: NA; j_call: TRBJ2-7; cdr3_nt: TGTGCCAGCAGTCGGAGCGATTACGAGCAGTACTTC; cdr3_aa: CASSRSDYEQYF
v_call: TRBV28; clone_size: NA; d_call: NA; j_call: TRBJ1-3; cdr3_nt: TGTGCCAGCAGTGTCCAGGGAACTGGAAACACCATATATTTT; cdr3_aa: CASSVQGTGNTIYF
v_call: TRBV4-2; clone_size: NA; d_call: NA; j_call: TRBJ2-3; cdr3_nt: TGTGCCAGCAGCCAGCCTGGAGGCTGGGGGGGCCAAGATACGCAGTATTTT; cdr3_aa: CASSQPGGWGGQDTQYF
v_call: TRBV6-1; clone_size: once; d_call: NA; j_call: TRBJ1-6; cdr3_nt: TGTGCCAGCAGTGATCGGCCAGGGTGGAATTCACCCCTCCACTTT; cdr3_aa: CASSDRPGWNSPLHF
v_call: TRBV4-3; clone_size: NA; d_call: NA; j_call: TRBJ1-2; cdr3_nt: TGCGCCAGCAGCCAAGATCTCGGGGATCTAGACTATGGCTACACCTTC; cdr3_aa: CASSQDLGDLDYGYTF
v_call: TRBV7-2; clone_size: NA; d_call: NA; j_call: TRBJ2-7; cdr3_nt: TGTGCCAGCAGCTTAGGGGCTAGGCACGAGCAGTACTTC; cdr3_aa: CASSLGARHEQYF
v_call: TRBV9; clone_size: NA; d_call: NA; j_call: TRBJ2-3; cdr3_nt: TGTGCCAGCAGCCAACCCCGGCGGGGAACTAGCACAGATACGCAGTATTTT; cdr3_aa: CASSQPRRGTSTDTQYF
v_call: TRBV4-2; clone_size: NA; d_call: NA; j_call: TRBJ2-4; cdr3_nt: TGTGCCAGCAGCCAAGAGGGACGACGCTTAGCCAAAAACATTCAGTACTTC; cdr3_aa: CASSQEGRRLAKNIQYF
v_call: TRBV2; clone_size: NA; d_call: NA; j_call: TRBJ2-7; cdr3_nt: TGTGCCAGCAGTGTAGTGGAGGGTTGGGGCGAGCAGTACTTC; cdr3_aa: CASSVVEGWGEQYF
v_call: TRBV5-1; clone_size: NA; d_call: NA; j_call: TRBJ2-1; cdr3_nt: TGCGCCAGCAGCTTGAGCCCCTACAATGAGCAGTTCTTC; cdr3_aa: CASSLSPYNEQFF
v_call: TRBV6-6; clone_size: NA; d_call: NA; j_call: TRBJ2-7; cdr3_nt: TGTGCCAGCAGTATGACAGCTTTCTACGAGCAGTACTTC; cdr3_aa: CASSMTAFYEQYF
v_call: TRBV6-1; clone_size: once; d_call: NA; j_call: TRBJ2-2; cdr3_nt: TGTGCCAGCGGTGAACCCTACACCGGGGAGCTGTTTTTT; cdr3_aa: CASGEPYTGELFF
v_call: TRBV7-8; clone_size: NA; d_call: NA; j_call: TRBJ1-5; cdr3_nt: TGTGCCAGCAGCTTAGGGGTCAGGTCCAATCAGCGCCAGCATTTT; cdr3_aa: CASSLGVRSNQRQHF
v_call: TRBV5-8; clone_size: NA; d_call: NA; j_call: TRBJ1-2; cdr3_nt: TGTGCCAGCAGCTTAGGGTCTTGGGCGAGGGGAGGCTACACCTTC; cdr3_aa: CASSLGSWARGGYTF
v_call: TRBV30; clone_size: NA; d_call: NA; j_call: TRBJ2-3; cdr3_nt: TGTGCCGGTAGGGGGGTAGATACGCAGTATTTT; cdr3_aa: CAGRGVDTQYF
v_call: TRBV5-6; clone_size: NA; d_call: NA; j_call: TRBJ2-7; cdr3_nt: TGTGCCAGCAGCCTCAGCTCCTACGAGCAGTACTTC; cdr3_aa: CASSLSSYEQYF
v_call: TRBV11-2; clone_size: NA; d_call: TRBD2; j_call: TRBJ2-3; cdr3_nt: TGTGCCAGCAGCTTGGCCGGGACTAGGGGTACGCAGTATTTT; cdr3_aa: CASSLAGTRGTQYF
v_call: TRBV6-5; clone_size: NA; d_call: NA; j_call: TRBJ1-1; cdr3_nt: TGTGCCAGCAGTTACGTCTCAACACCGAACACTGAAGCTTTCTTT; cdr3_aa: CASSYVSTPNTEAFF
v_call: TRBV18; clone_size: NA; d_call: TRBD1; j_call: TRBJ2-7; cdr3_nt: TGTGCCAGCTCACCACGGGGGACAGGCCCTACCTACGAGCAGTACTTC; cdr3_aa: CASSPRGTGPTYEQYF
v_call: TRBV9; clone_size: once; d_call: NA; j_call: TRBJ2-3; cdr3_nt: TGTGCCAGCAGCGTAAGAGGGGGGGGGCCATCAGATACGCAGTATTTT; cdr3_aa: CASSVRGGGPSDTQYF
v_call: TRBV4-2; clone_size: once; d_call: TRBD1; j_call: TRBJ2-5; cdr3_nt: TGTGCCAGCAGCCAAGAAGGGGGCAGGATGGAGACCCAGTACTTC; cdr3_aa: CASSQEGGRMETQYF
v_call: TRBV4-2; clone_size: few; d_call: NA; j_call: TRBJ1-6; cdr3_nt: TGTGCCAGCAGCCAAAGCTCGGACGGTTATAATTCACCCCTCCACTTT; cdr3_aa: CASSQSSDGYNSPLHF
v_call: TRBV7-9; clone_size: NA; d_call: NA; j_call: TRBJ2-1; cdr3_nt: TGTGCCAGCAGCTTAGCATTGACTAGTTCGTTCTTC; cdr3_aa: CASSLALTSSFF
v_call: TRBV4-2; clone_size: few; d_call: NA; j_call: TRBJ1-6; cdr3_nt: TGTGCCAGCAGCCATCTGGGTTCACCCCTCCACTTT; cdr3_aa: CASSHLGSPLHF
v_call: TRBV30; clone_size: NA; d_call: TRBD1; j_call: TRBJ2-7; cdr3_nt: TGTGCCTGGACAAGGACAGGGGGCTACGAGCAGTACTTC; cdr3_aa: CAWTRTGGYEQYF
v_call: TRBV4-1; clone_size: once; d_call: TRBD1; j_call: TRBJ1-5; cdr3_nt: TGCGCCAGCAGCCAACCGGGACAGCTCAATCAGCCCCAGCATTTT; cdr3_aa: CASSQPGQLNQPQHF
v_call: TRBV13; clone_size: NA; d_call: NA; j_call: TRBJ2-4; cdr3_nt: TGTGCCAGCAGCCCGTTTTACCGTGGGGGGAACATTCAGTACTTC; cdr3_aa: CASSPFYRGGNIQYF
v_call: TRBV28; clone_size: NA; d_call: NA; j_call: TRBJ2-2; cdr3_nt: TGTGCCAGCAGTCCCTCTAGCGCCGGGGAGCTGTTTTTT; cdr3_aa: CASSPSSAGELFF
v_call: TRBV5-1; clone_size: once; d_call: NA; j_call: TRBJ2-7; cdr3_nt: TGCGCCAGCAGCTTGGAAGGTCGCCACGAGCAGTACTTC; cdr3_aa: CASSLEGRHEQYF